One and the same sample provided the 14 T cell receptor beta chains below, sequenced in a study of response to subunit inactivated influenza vaccine. TCRdb re-analysed the RT-PCR reads in MiXCR, keeping a single row per CDR3 protein. The profile covers roughly 700,000 distinct CDR3 sequences, with roughly 14% appearing a single time and approximately 7% taken by the ten largest. This specimen consisted of PBMCs from blood, obtained around 15 days before vaccination. The receptors originated from a man between 45 and 60 years old who received an inactivated influenza vaccine.

This clonotype was found many times. A read error may account for a junction end that differs from germline. J is TRBJ2-7 and V is TRBV12-3 or TRBV12-4; TRBD1 matches at 11 bases. CDR3 length: 14 residues. The CDR3: CASSLGTGGYEQYF. The DNA for the CDR3 is TGTGCCAGCAGCTTAGGGACAGGGGGCTACGAGCAGTACTTC.

The chain is built from TRBV4-3 and TRBJ2-5, with D perhaps matching TRBD2 (5 bases). The CDR3 runs 15 residues. Between the trimmed V and J ends, which lost 0 bases and 5 bases, there was a span of 13 bases. Per germline, CDR1 LGHNA and CDR2 YSLEER. The CDR3 region is CASSQDYTPGETQYF. As DNA, the CDR3 is TGCGCCAGCAGCCAAGATTATACCCCGGGGGAGACCCAGTACTTC.

The chain joins TRBV7-2 to TRBJ2-1; 14 nucleotides line up with TRBD2. The CDR3 is 15 amino acids. The germline V gene encodes CDR1 SGHTA and CDR2 FQGNSA. V gave up 4 bases and J gave up 9 bases; unmatched junction bases: 5. The DNA of the CDR3 is TGTGCCAGCAGCTCGGGACTAGCGGGGGCTGTTGAGCAGTTCTTC. Its translation is CASSSGLAGAVEQFF.

The rearrangement joins TRBV11-2 to TRBJ2-3; a weak D match, TRBD2 (5 bases). With 0 bases removed from V and 1 base from J, the gap between germline ends came to 8 bases. CDR3 size: 15 residues. Germline CDR1 and CDR2: SGHAT and FQNNGV. The CDR3 spells CASSLDHGGTDTQYF. The CDR3 region has the DNA TGTGCCAGCAGCTTAGATCACGGGGGCACAGATACGCAGTATTTT.

V is TRBV6-2 or TRBV6-3 and J is TRBJ2-2; no firm D call. The CDR3 covers 14 residues. CDR1 and CDR2 (germline): MNHEY, SVGEGT. V lost 6 bases, J lost 4 bases, and 12 bases lay in between. Written as DNA, the CDR3 is TGTGCCAGCAGCAGGCCTCTCTCCACCGGGGAGCTGTTTTTT. Translated: CASSRPLSTGELFF.

This clonotype was observed a few times. The rearrangement uses TRBV30 and TRBJ2-3; the D is unclear. Trimming took 2 bases from V and 1 from J, leaving 10 bases between them. Germline CDR1 and CDR2: GTSNPN and SVGIG (reference sequence). The CDR3 consists of 14 residues. The CDR3 region is CAWSYWGGTDTQYF. For the CDR3, the DNA is TGTGCCTGGAGTTACTGGGGTGGCACAGATACGCAGTATTTT.

This clonotype was seen a few times. This sequence joins TRBV20-1 and TRBJ2-1, with 9 positions matching TRBD2. The CDR3 has 16 residues. V lost 5 bases, J lost 6 bases, and 14 bases stayed unmatched. Germline CDR1 and CDR2: DFQATT and SNEGSKA (reference sequence). CDR3 DNA sequence: TGCAGTGCTGGACGCAATCAGCGGGGGGTCGGCAATGAGCAGTTCTTC. Residues: CSAGRNQRGVGNEQFF.

This clonotype was observed a few times. CDR3 nucleotide sequence: TGTGCCAGCAGCCCGTACGGACAGCAGTACAATGAGCAGTTCTTC. Its translation is CASSPYGQQYNEQFF. This sequence joins TRBV9 and TRBJ2-1, with D maybe TRBD1 (6 bases). This CDR3 is built from 15 residues. Deletions cut 4 bases from V and 4 bases from J, with 15 bases between. Germline CDR1 reads SGDLS; CDR2 reads YYNGEE.

This clonotype has at least ten counts. V is TRBV7-2 and J is TRBJ2-7; D ambiguous. Germline V lookup: CDR1 SGHTA, CDR2 FQGNSA. CDR3 length: 14 amino acids. V gave up 1 base and J gave up 3 bases, with 10 bases separating them. This chain's CDR3 is CASSLEGGYYEQYF. The CDR3 nucleotides are TGTGCCAGCAGCTTAGAGGGTGGTTACTACGAGCAGTACTTC.

This clonotype was observed a few times. The V and J genes are TRBV20-1 and TRBJ2-5; 8 nucleotides agree with TRBD1. Per the germline V gene, CDR1 is DFQATT and CDR2 is SNEGSKA (reference sequence). This CDR3 has 12 residues. V shed 6 bases and J 5 bases; nucleotides not matched to a gene: 5. Here the CDR3 DNA reads TGCAGTGCCCCCAGGGGGCGGGAGACCCAGTACTTC. It yields the protein CSAPRGRETQYF.

CDR3 loop: CASSFSAGLPTTYEQYF. In DNA form, the CDR3 reads TGTGCCAGCAGCTTTTCCGCGGGACTTCCCACGACCTACGAGCAGTACTTC. This chain joins TRBV7-8 and TRBJ2-7, with D perhaps TRBD2 (6 bases). The CDR3 runs to 17 residues. V shed 3 bases and J shed 2 bases, with 20 bases lying between them. Germline V CDR1 and CDR2: SGHVS, FQNEAQ.

This rearrangement joins TRBV6-5 to TRBJ1-1; 9 bases line up with TRBD1. Germline V gives CDR1 MNHEY, CDR2 SVGAGI. The CDR3 runs 15 residues. V was pared by 0 bases and J by 4 bases, with 3 bases of the junction left unmatched. CDR3 bases: TGTGCCAGCAGTTACTCATTGACAGGGGGCACTGAAGCTTTCTTT. Translation: CASSYSLTGGTEAFF.

The rearrangement joins TRBV28 to TRBJ2-7; TRBD1 is a possible D gene (6 bases). The V end was cut by 10 bases, the J end by 11 bases, with 21 bases between. The germline V gene encodes CDR1 MDHEN and CDR2 SYDVKM. CDR3 length equals 12 residues. The DNA of the CDR3 is TGTGCCACTTCCGGGACACCGTATCCCGAGTACTTC. Protein: CATSGTPYPEYF.

The chain is built from TRBV12-3 or TRBV12-4 and TRBJ2-1; the match to TRBD1 covers 9 bases. The CDR3 is 15 residues long. After removal of 2 bases from V and 5 bases from J, the junction contained 4 bases not matched to a gene. The CDR3 loop is CASSLWRDRDNEQFF. In DNA, the CDR3 is TGTGCCAGCAGTTTATGGCGGGACAGGGACAATGAGCAGTTCTTC.